Listed below are T cell receptor beta chains from one sample, sequenced in a study of T cell changes during pregnancy in multiple sclerosis. Profiled with immunoSEQ multiplex PCR; TCRdb holds only in-frame clones, not every one. The repertoire holds under 85,000 clones, with 90% to 95% as singletons. The sequencing here drew on CD4+ T cells from peripheral blood mononuclear cells, taken in the second trimester of pregnancy. The receptor set was obtained from a female donor with multiple sclerosis, enrolled in a pregnancy study. The CDR3 runs from the conserved cysteine through the conserved F or W. Each record gives: V gene, clone size, D gene, J gene, CDR3 DNA, CDR3 protein. A D gene is named only where the DNA matches it firmly. Not all rows give a size; the values are once, few, many and, for expanded clones, a class.

TRBV4-1	-	TRBD1	TRBJ2-1	TGCGCCAGCAGCCGGGGACAGGGAACCTACAATGAGCAGTTCTTC	CASSRGQGTYNEQFF
TRBV6-5	-	TRBD2	TRBJ2-1	TGTGCCAGCAGATTGGGGACTAGTCGAAACAATGAGCAGTTCTTC	CASRLGTSRNNEQFF
TRBV7-9	-	-	TRBJ2-1	TGTGCCAGCAGCCGCTCGGGGAGTTCCTACAATGAGCAGTTCTTC	CASSRSGSSYNEQFF
TRBV5-1	-	TRBD2	TRBJ2-1	TGCGCCAGCAGCTTGGCCGGTAGCGGGACAATGGGGGTGGTAAATGAGCAGTTCTTC	CASSLAGSGTMGVVNEQFF
TRBV5-1	once	TRBD2	TRBJ2-7	TGCGCCAGCAGAGCAGGGACTAGCGGGGGCCACGAGCAGTACTTC	CASRAGTSGGHEQYF
TRBV7-2	-	TRBD2	TRBJ2-3	TGTGCCAGCAGCTCCCAAGCGGGGGCGGAGGATACGCAGTATTTT	CASSSQAGAEDTQYF
TRBV7-2	-	TRBD2	TRBJ2-1	TGTGCCAGCAGCTTAGAACTAGCGGGTGAGCAGTTCTTC	CASSLELAGEQFF
TRBV5-1	once	TRBD1	TRBJ2-1	TGCGCCAGCAGCTCGAGGGACAGGGGCCTTGAGCAGTTCTTC	CASSSRDRGLEQFF
TRBV7-2	-	TRBD2	TRBJ2-7	TGTGCCAGCAGCGCATCAAGCGGGAGGGCCCACGAGCAGTACTTC	CASSASSGRAHEQYF
TRBV5-1	-	-	TRBJ2-1	TGCGCCAGCAGCCTGGTAGGAGGGACAGCTGAGCAGTTCTTC	CASSLVGGTAEQFF
TRBV18	-	-	TRBJ1-3	TGTGCCAGCCAGGATCCCAGGAATCCTGGAAACACCATATATTTT	CASQDPRNPGNTIYF
TRBV29-1	-	-	TRBJ1-5	TGCAGCGTGGTACAGGGTAATAATCAGCCCCAGCATTTT	CSVVQGNNQPQHF
TRBV6-5	-	TRBD1	TRBJ2-2	TGTGCCAGCAGTTACTCGGGACAGGCAGGGGCCGGGGAGCTGTTTTTT	CASSYSGQAGAGELFF
TRBV7-3	-	TRBD1	TRBJ2-3	TGTGCCAGCAGCTCGGGCCACACAGGGGGCGCGACAGATACGCAGTATTTT	CASSSGHTGGATDTQYF
TRBV9	-	TRBD2	TRBJ2-3	TGTGCCAGCAGCGTAGGGGCTAGCGGGGGGACTACGCAGTATTTT	CASSVGASGGTTQYF
TRBV28	-	TRBD1	TRBJ1-1	TGTGCCAGCAGTTCCTTATTGGCCGGGACAGGGGGCGCTAGGACTGAAGCTTTCTTT	CASSSLLAGTGGARTEAFF
TRBV6-5	once	TRBD1	TRBJ1-2	TGTGCCAGCAAAGGTCCAGGGGGCCTCTATGGCTACACCTTC	CASKGPGGLYGYTF
TRBV6-5	-	TRBD2	TRBJ2-3	TGTGCCAGCGGCTTATGGCTAGCGGGAGGGCCCACGCAGTATTTT	CASGLWLAGGPTQYF
TRBV6-5	-	-	TRBJ1-5	TGTGCCAGCAGTACTAAGCCCCGAAATCAGCCCCAGCATTTT	CASSTKPRNQPQHF
TRBV5-1	-	-	TRBJ2-1	TGCGCCAGCAGCTTGGTTGCGAGCGAGCTCGGTGAGCAGTTCTTC	CASSLVASELGEQFF
TRBV15	-	TRBD1	TRBJ1-2	TGTGCCACCAGCCCTGAGACAGGGGGCTACTATGGCTACACCTTC	CATSPETGGYYGYTF
TRBV5-4	-	-	TRBJ2-3	TGTGCCAGCAGCTTGGCTGGGCGGGGAAGCACAGATACGCAGTATTTT	CASSLAGRGSTDTQYF
TRBV2	-	-	TRBJ1-5	TGTGCCAGCAGTGACAGGGGCTCTCAGCCCCAGCATTTT	CASSDRGSQPQHF
TRBV28	-	TRBD1	TRBJ2-2	TGTGCCAGCAGTTCTCAGACAGGGAGGAACACCGGGGAGCTGTTTTTT	CASSSQTGRNTGELFF
TRBV5-1	-	-	TRBJ1-6	TGCGCCAGCAGCTTGGCGGGGTATTCACCCCTCCACTTT	CASSLAGYSPLHF
TRBV10-2	once	-	TRBJ1-2	TGCGCCAGCAGTGAGTCGAGAACCTATGGCTACACCTTC	CASSESRTYGYTF
TRBV7-3	-	TRBD2	TRBJ2-1	TGTGCCAGCAGCTTAAAGCGTCTAGCGGGGTACAATGAGCAGTTCTTC	CASSLKRLAGYNEQFF
TRBV10-3	-	-	TRBJ2-1	TGTGCCGCGAGTGGGGGGAATGAGCAGTTCTTC	CAASGGNEQFF
TRBV9	-	TRBD1	TRBJ2-7	TGTGCCAGCAGCCTAGAGCCCGGGACAGACGCCGAGCAGTACTTC	CASSLEPGTDAEQYF
TRBV25-1	-	-	TRBJ1-2	TGTGCCAGCAGTGAGCCGGGGGGAATCTATGGCTACACCTTC	CASSEPGGIYGYTF